Presented here are 21 T cell receptor beta chains from one specimen sequenced in a study of blood T cell repertoires in COVID-19. Clones were read by immunoSEQ multiplex PCR, and TCRdb kept only the in-frame ones, dropping some. Of about 140,000 clones listed, about 80% are singletons. The sample comprised peripheral blood. The receptors were sampled from a woman aged 55 to 70 with acute or convalescent COVID-19.

The chain carries TRBV3-1 (or the pseudogene TRBV3-2) and TRBJ2-4; tentatively, D is TRBD2 (6 bases). Trimming took 4 bases from V and 0 from J, leaving 7 bases between them. Looked up from germline, CDR1 is LGHDT and CDR2 is YNNKEL (reference sequence). The CDR3 consists of 14 residues. CDR3 loop: CASSPGLAKNIQYF. CDR3 DNA: TGTGCCAGCAGCCCGGGACTAGCCAAAAACATTCAGTACTTC.

This clone was found once. The CDR3, as DNA: TGCGCCAGCAGTCAACTTCCCTACAATGAGCAGTTCTTC. Amino acids: CASSQLPYNEQFF. The rearrangement links TRBV23-1 to TRBJ2-1; D not certain. TRBV23-1 is classed as an ORF, of uncertain function. Trimming took 2 bases from V and 2 from J, leaving 4 bases between them. The CDR3 length is 13 residues.

The rearrangement links TRBV19 to TRBJ1-2; 8 positions match TRBD1. Germline V gene sequence: CDR1 LNHDA, CDR2 SQIVND (reference sequence). Trimming cost V 3 bases and J 8 bases; bases outside gene matches: 2. The CDR3 is made up of 12 amino acids. In DNA, the CDR3 is TGTGCCAGTAGTATCGGGGACAGGGGCTACACCTTC. Its protein is CASSIGDRGYTF.

The chain uses TRBV7-2 and TRBJ1-2; 9 bases align to TRBD1. Trimming cost V 4 bases and J 8 bases; bases outside gene matches: 11. CDR1 is SGHTA, CDR2 FQGNSA, per germline. The CDR3 runs 15 residues. The CDR3: CASSSSRDRVWGYTF. Here the CDR3 DNA reads TGTGCCAGCAGCTCGTCCCGGGACAGGGTTTGGGGCTACACCTTC.

V is TRBV2 and J is TRBJ2-5; D remains ambiguous. Trimming pared 0 bases from V and 5 bases from J, leaving 4 bases between. The germline gives CDR1 SNHLY, CDR2 FYNNEI. This CDR3 is 12 amino acids long. The CDR3 is CASSEARETQYF. The CDR3 nucleotides are TGTGCCAGCAGTGAAGCGCGGGAGACCCAGTACTTC.

The chain employs TRBV11-3 and TRBJ1-4; no clear D. Per germline, CDR1 SGHNT and CDR2 YENEEA. The CDR3 totals 16 residues. V was trimmed by 4 bases and J by 8 bases, leaving 20 bases between them. The CDR3 coding sequence is TGTGCCAGCAGCTCCTACGACCCCGGGGTTGGAGAAAAACTGTTTTTT. This sequence encodes CASSSYDPGVGEKLFF.

This clone was detected only a few times. The chain carries TRBV7-2 and TRBJ2-7, with a possible D match to TRBD2 (6 bases). Trimming stripped 1 base from V and 2 bases from J, with 6 bases between. The V gene's germline CDR1 is SGHTA and CDR2 FQGNSA. The CDR3 loop spans 13 amino acids. The DNA of the CDR3 is TGTGCCAGCAGCTTAGGCGGGACCTACGAGCAGTACTTC. Protein: CASSLGGTYEQYF. Complete variable domain (other parts from reference TRBV7-2 and TRBJ2-7): GAGVSQSPSNKVTEKGKDVELRCDPISGHTALYWYRQSLGQGLEFLIYFQGNSAPDKSGLPSDRFSAERTGGSVSTLTIQRTQQEDSAVYLCASSLGGTYEQYFGPGTRLTVT.

The chain joins TRBV13 to TRBJ1-1; D gene uncertain. V was cut by 3 bases and J by 0 bases, with 8 bases left in between. Germline CDR1 reads PRHDT; CDR2 reads FYEKMQ (reference sequence). This CDR3 has 14 amino acids. As DNA, the CDR3 is TGTGCCAGCAGCTTTGGGCTCATGAACACTGAAGCTTTCTTT. Translated, it gives CASSFGLMNTEAFF.

The chain carries TRBV27 and TRBJ2-7; tentatively, D is TRBD2 (6 bases). CDR3 length: 16 amino acids. CDR1 and CDR2 from the germline V gene are MNHEY and SMNVEV (reference sequence). V shed 3 bases and J shed 1 base, with 16 bases lying between them. The CDR3 loop is CASSFGGPLGSYEQYF. The CDR3 DNA reads TGTGCCAGCAGTTTCGGGGGTCCCCTGGGGTCCTACGAGCAGTACTTC.

The genes are TRBV9 and TRBJ2-1, with a tentative D call TRBD2 (7 bases). In germline, CDR1 is SGDLS, CDR2 YYNGEE. V gave up 0 bases and J gave up 9 bases, with 13 bases separating them. The CDR3 loop spans 14 amino acids. The CDR3 is CASSVAVGGGEQFF. CDR3 nucleotides: TGTGCCAGCAGCGTAGCGGTAGGGGGGGGTGAGCAGTTCTTC.

This chain uses TRBV27 with TRBJ2-1; 9 positions match TRBD2. Germline CDR1 MNHEY, CDR2 SMNVEV (reference sequence). V gave up 5 bases and J gave up 2 bases; unmatched junction bases: 7. The CDR3 loop spans 16 amino acids. CDR3 loop: CASSPGLAGAYNEQFF. CDR3 coding DNA: TGTGCCAGCAGTCCAGGTTTAGCGGGGGCCTACAATGAGCAGTTCTTC.

In this sample, this clone turned up once. The gene calls are TRBV28 and TRBJ2-2; tentatively, D is TRBD2 (6 bases). The germline gives CDR1 MDHEN, CDR2 SYDVKM. The CDR3 is 14 amino acids. V shed 1 base and J shed 8 bases, with 11 bases lying between them. CDR3 region: CASSLLTGAGELFF. In nucleotides, the CDR3 is TGTGCCAGCAGTTTATTGACGGGAGCTGGGGAGCTGTTTTTT. Complete variable domain (other parts from reference TRBV28 and TRBJ2-2): DVKVTQSSRYLVKRTGEKVFLECVQDMDHENMFWYRQDPGLGLRLIYFSYDVKMKEKGDIPEGYSVSREKKERFSLILESASTNQTSMYLCASSLLTGAGELFFGEGSRLTVL.

The chain is built from TRBV2 and TRBJ2-5; D is perhaps TRBD1 (5 bases). The ends were cut back, 5 bases at V and 5 bases at J, with 21 bases in the middle. This CDR3 is built from 16 residues. CDR1 and CDR2 from the germline V gene are SNHLY and FYNNEI. The CDR3 region is CASSRDSHQRWETQYF. For the CDR3, the DNA is TGTGCCAGCAGTCGCGACAGCCATCAAAGGTGGGAGACCCAGTACTTC.

The rearrangement links TRBV19 to TRBJ1-5, with 9 bases that match TRBD1. There are 17 residues in the CDR3. J gave up 1 base and V 3 bases, and 7 bases lay outside the gene matches. Per the germline V gene, CDR1 is LNHDA and CDR2 is SQIVND (reference sequence). Here the CDR3 reads CASSIGTGKASNQPQHF. CDR3 nucleotide sequence: TGTGCCAGTAGTATTGGGACAGGGAAGGCCAGCAATCAGCCCCAGCATTTT.

The chain couples TRBV9 to TRBJ2-3, with TRBD2 as a possible D gene (6 bases). The CDR3 sequence is 17 residues long. CDR1 and CDR2 from the germline V gene are SGDLS and YYNGEE. V lost 1 base and J lost 3, with 18 bases in between. CDR3 sequence reads: CASSVNPPGEGTDTQYF. DNA of the CDR3: TGTGCCAGCAGCGTAAACCCCCCGGGAGAGGGGACAGATACGCAGTATTTT.

This chain joins TRBV5-6 and TRBJ1-1; TRBD1 is a possible D gene (6 bases). CDR3 size: 17 residues. Germline assignment: CDR1 SGHDT and CDR2 YYEEEE. The ends were cut back, 0 bases at V and 0 bases at J, with 15 bases in the middle. Here the CDR3 DNA reads TGTGCCAGCAGCTTGGAGGGGGACGAAATCATGAACACTGAAGCTTTCTTT. This translates into CASSLEGDEIMNTEAFF.

The DNA of the CDR3 is TGTGCCAGCAGCTACAAGGGGGTGGTGACTGAAGCTTTCTTT. Protein: CASSYKGVVTEAFF. The chain combines TRBV3-1 (or the pseudogene TRBV3-2) with TRBJ1-1, with TRBD1 as a possible D gene (6 bases). Germline lookup yields CDR1 LGHDT and CDR2 YNNKEL (reference sequence). The length of the CDR3 is 14 residues. V shed 5 bases and J shed 5 bases, with 15 bases lying between them.

The chain uses TRBV9 and TRBJ2-2; D possibly corresponds to TRBD2 (6 bases). The CDR3 spans 15 residues. V lost 4 bases and J 2 bases, leaving 12 bases between the germline ends. Germline CDR1 SGDLS, CDR2 YYNGEE. CDR3 region: CASSLGTFNTGELFF. The CDR3 region has the DNA TGTGCCAGCAGCCTCGGGACTTTCAACACCGGGGAGCTGTTTTTT.

This clone was counted a single time. This chain uses TRBV2 with TRBJ2-2; 10 positions match TRBD2. The V and J ends lost 8 bases and 1 base, in that order; junction bases with no gene match: 13. The CDR3 sequence is 18 residues long. Looked up from germline, CDR1 is SNHLY and CDR2 is FYNNEI. Here the CDR3 reads CASRSFPGLAENTGELFF. CDR3 nucleotide sequence: TGTGCCAGCCGTAGTTTCCCCGGACTAGCGGAGAACACCGGGGAGCTGTTTTTT.

The chain combines TRBV19 with TRBJ2-6; D ambiguous. CDR1 and CDR2 from the germline V gene are LNHDA and SQIVND (reference sequence). V dropped 6 bases and J dropped 0 bases, with 9 bases sitting between them. The CDR3 spans 15 residues. The CDR3 DNA follows: TGTGCCAGTAGACAAAGAGGCTCTGGGGCCAACGTCCTGACTTTC. Its translation is CASRQRGSGANVLTF.

The rearrangement joins TRBV30 to TRBJ2-5; the match to TRBD2 covers 8 bases. The CDR3 has 14 amino acids. With 0 bases clipped from V and 4 bases from J, the junction kept 4 bases outside the gene matches. Germline V gives CDR1 GTSNPN, CDR2 SVGIG (reference sequence). The CDR3 nucleotides are TGTGCCTGGAGTGTCGGGGGGGCATCAGAGACCCAGTACTTC. Amino acids: CAWSVGGASETQYF.